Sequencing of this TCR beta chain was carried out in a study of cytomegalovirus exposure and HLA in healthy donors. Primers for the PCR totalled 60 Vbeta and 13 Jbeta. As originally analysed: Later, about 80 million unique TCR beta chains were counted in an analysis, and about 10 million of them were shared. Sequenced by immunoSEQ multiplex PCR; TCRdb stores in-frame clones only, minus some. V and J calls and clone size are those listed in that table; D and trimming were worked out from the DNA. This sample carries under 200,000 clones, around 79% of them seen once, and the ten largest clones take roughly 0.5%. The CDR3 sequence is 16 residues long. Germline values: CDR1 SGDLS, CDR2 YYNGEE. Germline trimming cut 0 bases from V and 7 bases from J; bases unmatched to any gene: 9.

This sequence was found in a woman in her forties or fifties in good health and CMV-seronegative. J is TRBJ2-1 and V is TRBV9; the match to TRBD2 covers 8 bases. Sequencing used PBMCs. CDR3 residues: CASSVEPAGAVNEQFF. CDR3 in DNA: TGTGCCAGCAGCGTAGAGCCAGCGGGAGCTGTAAATGAGCAGTTCTTC.